This is a list of T cell receptor beta chains from one sample in a study of memory CD4+ T cells and cytomegalovirus serostatus. This table comes from immunoSEQ multiplex PCR, and its TCRdb copy is limited to in-frame clones, with some not included. The profile shows just under 95,000 clones, roughly 80% of them singletons. The source material was memory CD4+ T cells from blood. The receptors derive from an adult in good health and CMV-seropositive. The CDR3 runs from the conserved cysteine through the conserved F or W. Fields, in order: clone size, V gene, J gene, D gene, CDR3 protein, CDR3 DNA. A D gene is named only where the DNA matches it firmly. A row's size may be missing; if present it is once, few, many or a size class.

>.|TRBV27|TRBJ1-2|.
CASSFSGLGSYGYTF
TGTGCCAGCAGTTTTTCAGGGCTCGGTAGCTATGGCTACACCTTC
>few|TRBV7-9|TRBJ1-1|.
CASSQGESEAFF
TGTGCCAGCAGCCAAGGGGAATCTGAAGCTTTCTTT
>.|TRBV19|TRBJ2-2|.
CASSIGWGPYTGELFF
TGTGCCAGTAGTATAGGGTGGGGGCCTTACACCGGGGAGCTGTTTTTT
>.|TRBV5-1|TRBJ2-5|TRBD2
CASTRGAGGDQETQYF
TGCGCCAGCACCCGGGGGGCGGGAGGCGACCAAGAGACCCAGTACTTC
>once|TRBV7-2|TRBJ2-3|.
CASSLDWTDTQYF
TGTGCCAGCAGCTTAGACTGGACAGATACGCAGTATTTT
>.|TRBV6-5|TRBJ2-7|.
CASSSVRLGSYEQYF
TGTGCCAGCAGTTCCGTGAGACTCGGCTCCTACGAGCAGTACTTC
>.|TRBV10-2|TRBJ2-7|.
CASSVESEQYF
TGCGCCAGCAGTGTCGAGTCCGAGCAGTACTTC
>.|TRBV28|TRBJ1-5|.
CASSSSGIRNQPQHF
TGTGCCAGCAGCTCCTCAGGGATTAGGAATCAGCCCCAGCATTTT
>once|TRBV6-4|TRBJ1-2|TRBD1
CASSDSLEEGAPIYGYTF
TGTGCCAGCAGTGACTCCCTTGAGGAGGGGGCGCCGATTTATGGCTACACCTTC
>.|TRBV4-3|TRBJ1-5|.
CASSQDAPGNQPQHF
TGCGCCAGCAGCCAAGATGCCCCAGGGAATCAGCCCCAGCATTTT
>once|TRBV28|TRBJ1-3|.
CASSFGLAGGSGNTIYF
TGTGCCAGCAGTTTTGGCCTGGCAGGAGGTTCTGGAAACACCATATATTTT
>.|TRBV30|TRBJ1-2|.
CAWTTGVYGYTF
TGTGCCTGGACCACCGGGGTTTATGGCTACACCTTC
>once|TRBV9|TRBJ2-7|TRBD2
CASSPQAAGGYEQYF
TGTGCCAGCAGCCCCCAGGCAGCGGGGGGATACGAGCAGTACTTC
>once|TRBV13|TRBJ2-7|.
CASSVQRELYEQYF
TGTGCCAGCAGCGTACAACGGGAGCTCTACGAGCAGTACTTC
>.|TRBV5-1|TRBJ1-1|TRBD1
CASGSWAGGNTEAFF
TGCGCCAGCGGTTCCTGGGCAGGGGGCAACACTGAAGCTTTCTTT
>.|TRBV7-2|TRBJ1-2|.
CASSLRRNYGYTF
TGTGCCAGCAGCTTACGGCGGAACTATGGCTACACCTTC
>.|TRBV27|TRBJ1-6|TRBD1
CASSLNFRGLGSPLHF
TGTGCCAGCAGTTTAAATTTCAGGGGGCTAGGTTCACCCCTCCACTTT
>.|TRBV14|TRBJ1-1|.
CASRGGNTEAFF
TGTGCCAGCCGAGGGGGGAACACTGAAGCTTTCTTT
>.|TRBV5-8|TRBJ2-1|.
CASSLYDGSSYNEQFF
TGTGCCAGCAGCTTGTATGACGGGAGCTCCTACAATGAGCAGTTCTTC
>.|TRBV11-3|TRBJ2-2|.
CASSLRQDLNTGELFF
TGTGCCAGCAGCCTCCGCCAGGATCTCAACACCGGGGAGCTGTTTTTT
>.|TRBV7-7|TRBJ2-2|.
CASSLELRGELFF
TGTGCTAGCAGCTTAGAGTTGCGTGGGGAGCTGTTTTTT
>.|TRBV2|TRBJ1-5|.
CASSEGQLVAQPQHF
TGTGCCAGCAGTGAAGGACAGTTGGTGGCTCAGCCCCAGCATTTT
>.|TRBV29-1|TRBJ1-1|.
CSVGGRERTEAFF
TGCAGCGTTGGGGGAAGGGAGCGAACTGAAGCTTTCTTT
>.|TRBV5-1|TRBJ1-1|TRBD1
CASSSGQGYGVNTEAFF
TGCGCCAGCAGCTCGGGACAGGGATACGGGGTGAACACTGAAGCTTTCTTT
>.|TRBV15|TRBJ2-1|TRBD2
CATSRGGGRAGNEQFF
TGTGCCACCAGCAGAGGTGGCGGGAGGGCCGGAAATGAGCAGTTCTTC
>.|TRBV5-1|TRBJ2-3|TRBD2
CASSLARKTSASTDTQYF
TGCGCCAGCAGCTTGGCCCGTAAGACTAGCGCAAGCACAGATACGCAGTATTTT
>.|TRBV5-1|TRBJ2-2|.
CASSFFVSENTGELFF
TGCGCCAGCAGCTTTTTTGTATCAGAGAACACCGGGGAGCTGTTTTTT
>once|TRBV4-2|TRBJ2-2|.
CASSQDGGPGELFF
TGTGCCAGCAGCCAAGATGGGGGCCCCGGGGAGCTGTTTTTT
>.|TRBV28|TRBJ1-2|.
CASSLGGEAYGYTF
TGTGCCAGCAGTTTGGGAGGGGAGGCCTATGGCTACACCTTC
>.|TRBV7-8|TRBJ2-2|.
CASSLNSGSGELFF
TGTGCCAGCAGCTTAAACAGTGGGTCCGGGGAGCTGTTTTTT
>.|TRBV5-1|TRBJ1-3|.
CANPGRWNDSGNTIYF
TGCGCCAACCCTGGTCGGTGGAACGACTCTGGAAACACCATATATTTT
>once|TRBV6-5|TRBJ2-1|.
CASSYSFKNEQFF
TGTGCCAGCAGTTACTCGTTCAAGAATGAGCAGTTCTTC
>.|TRBV7-3|TRBJ1-1|.
CASSLAGQMNTEAFF
TGTGCCAGCAGCTTAGCGGGACAAATGAACACTGAAGCTTTCTTT
>few|TRBV9|TRBJ1-1|.
CASSALAGYTEAFF
TGTGCCAGCAGCGCTCTAGCGGGGTACACTGAAGCTTTCTTT
>.|TRBV29-1|TRBJ1-1|.
CSVSYSGMNTEAFF
TGCAGCGTTTCGTACTCAGGGATGAACACTGAAGCTTTCTTT
>.|TRBV6-1|TRBJ1-4|.
CASSAGQFNEKLFF
TGTGCCAGCAGTGCTGGACAGTTCAATGAAAAACTGTTTTTT
>.|TRBV5-1|TRBJ2-1|.
CASSFDGDENNEQFF
TGCGCCAGCAGCTTTGACGGGGATGAGAATAATGAGCAGTTCTTC
>.|TRBV19|TRBJ2-2|.
CASKPGDLNTGELFF
TGTGCCTCCAAACCGGGGGACTTGAACACCGGGGAGCTGTTTTTT
>.|TRBV7-8|TRBJ1-3|.
CASSLAGGGNTIYF
TGTGCCAGCAGCTTAGCAGGGGGTGGAAACACCATATATTTT
>.|TRBV19|TRBJ1-1|TRBD1
CASRGSGGVRAFF
TGTGCCAGTAGAGGCTCAGGGGGTGTTAGGGCTTTCTTT